This TCR beta chain was observed in a study of shared clonotypes between healthy human individuals. Overall study: Donor ages ranged 18 to 49 years: two women, three men. Study-wide findings and caveats: A handful of donors had 4% to 5% of their naive CD4 clonotypes in common. Sorted-subset sequencing was shown by rarefaction to be incomplete despite large depth.

Positive CCR7 selection of CD45RO-negative cells yielded the naive CD8 cells, and terminally differentiated effector memory CD45RA+ cells were excluded. Healthy and HIV-negative, the adult donors had no recent acute infections or vaccinations. On this clone itself: Its target is not known. Other DNA sequences of this sample code for an identical CDR3.

This CDR3 contains 14 residues. Germline loops: CDR1 SGDLS, CDR2 YYNGEE. V was clipped by 0 bases and J by 3 bases, with 10 bases between them. Produced via immunoSEQ multiplex PCR; TCRdb's table is partial and in-frame only. The sample lists roughly 890,000 clones, 85% to 95% occurring once. This sequence joins TRBV9 and TRBJ2-7, with D perhaps matching TRBD1 or TRBD2 (5 bases each). The sequenced material came from naive CD8+ T cells sorted from blood. The clonotype was recovered from a man younger than 40 in good health. CDR3 region: CASSVEGDGYEQYF. As DNA, the CDR3 is TGTGCCAGCAGCGTAGAAGGGGACGGCTACGAGCAGTACTTC.